The rows below give T cell receptor beta chains drawn from one sample of a study of blood T cell repertoires in COVID-19. The repertoire was sequenced with immunoSEQ multiplex PCR; TCRdb's copy has only in-frame clones and lacks some. Among some 430,000 clones listed, roughly 91% were seen once. Material for sequencing was PBMCs or T cells enriched from blood (not recorded which). These receptors originate from a man between 18 and 35 years old who had recovered from COVID-19. CDR3s include the opening cysteine and the closing phenylalanine or tryptophan. Fields, in order: D gene, J gene, clone size, V gene, CDR3 length, CDR3 protein, CDR3 DNA. The D gene is left open where the match is weak. Not all rows give a size; the values are once, few, many and, for expanded clones, a class.

D gene: .
J gene: TRBJ2-5
clone size: .
V gene: TRBV11-3
CDR3 length: 15
CDR3 protein: CASSQRQQIQETQYF
CDR3 DNA: TGTGCCAGCAGCCAAAGACAACAGATCCAAGAGACCCAGTACTTC

D gene: TRBD2
J gene: TRBJ2-2
clone size: .
V gene: TRBV2
CDR3 length: 17
CDR3 protein: CASSEASGITYSGELFF
CDR3 DNA: TGTGCCAGCAGTGAAGCTAGCGGGATTACGTATTCCGGGGAGCTGTTTTTT

D gene: .
J gene: TRBJ1-5
clone size: few
V gene: TRBV19
CDR3 length: 18
CDR3 protein: CASSMKWQAGLLRQPQHF
CDR3 DNA: TGTGCCAGTAGTATGAAATGGCAAGCAGGATTGTTGCGCCAGCCCCAGCATTTT

D gene: .
J gene: TRBJ2-7
clone size: .
V gene: TRBV5-1
CDR3 length: 13
CDR3 protein: CASSLNTIYEQYF
CDR3 DNA: TGCGCCAGCAGCCTTAACACGATTTACGAGCAGTACTTC

D gene: .
J gene: TRBJ1-1
clone size: .
V gene: TRBV7-8
CDR3 length: 13
CDR3 protein: CASSLGRNTEAFF
CDR3 DNA: TGTGCCAGCAGCTTAGGGAGGAACACTGAAGCTTTCTTT

D gene: TRBD1
J gene: TRBJ1-3
clone size: .
V gene: TRBV5-1
CDR3 length: 14
CDR3 protein: CASAQGVNGNTIYF
CDR3 DNA: TGCGCCAGCGCACAGGGGGTAAATGGAAACACCATATATTTT

D gene: TRBD1
J gene: TRBJ1-2
clone size: once
V gene: TRBV19
CDR3 length: 16
CDR3 protein: CASSNTGTGARAGYTF
CDR3 DNA: TGTGCCAGTAGCAATACCGGGACAGGCGCTAGGGCTGGCTACACCTTC

D gene: .
J gene: TRBJ1-5
clone size: few
V gene: TRBV4-1
CDR3 length: 15
CDR3 protein: CASSQPGGYIQPQHF
CDR3 DNA: TGCGCCAGCAGCCAACCGGGGGGCTATATTCAGCCCCAGCATTTT

D gene: .
J gene: TRBJ1-2
clone size: .
V gene: TRBV4-1
CDR3 length: 15
CDR3 protein: CASSQEDRGSGGYTF
CDR3 DNA: TGCGCCAGCAGCCAAGAGGATCGGGGTTCCGGCGGCTACACCTTC

D gene: .
J gene: TRBJ2-6
clone size: .
V gene: TRBV4-1
CDR3 length: 18
CDR3 protein: CASSQERVSLSGANVLTF
CDR3 DNA: TGCGCCAGCAGCCAAGAAAGAGTTTCACTCTCTGGGGCCAACGTCCTGACTTTC

D gene: TRBD1
J gene: TRBJ1-3
clone size: .
V gene: TRBV5-1
CDR3 length: 15
CDR3 protein: CASSREGAGGNTIYF
CDR3 DNA: TGCGCCAGCAGCCGCGAGGGGGCCGGTGGAAACACCATATATTTT

D gene: .
J gene: TRBJ1-2
clone size: .
V gene: TRBV7-2
CDR3 length: 15
CDR3 protein: CASSFSRESGYGYTF
CDR3 DNA: TGTGCCAGCAGCTTCAGTAGAGAGTCAGGGTATGGCTACACCTTC

D gene: .
J gene: TRBJ2-7
clone size: .
V gene: TRBV28
CDR3 length: 16
CDR3 protein: CASSLFGQQSSYEQYF
CDR3 DNA: TGTGCCAGCAGTTTATTTGGGCAGCAGAGCTCCTACGAGCAGTACTTC

D gene: .
J gene: TRBJ2-5
clone size: .
V gene: TRBV7-2
CDR3 length: 13
CDR3 protein: CASSPQGGETQYF
CDR3 DNA: TGTGCCAGCAGCCCCCAGGGGGGAGAGACCCAGTACTTC

D gene: .
J gene: TRBJ1-2
clone size: .
V gene: TRBV6-5
CDR3 length: 13
CDR3 protein: CASGSAVFYGYTF
CDR3 DNA: TGTGCCAGTGGAAGCGCAGTTTTCTATGGCTACACCTTC

D gene: .
J gene: TRBJ1-1
clone size: .
V gene: TRBV5-1
CDR3 length: 18
CDR3 protein: CASSSRALDSLLNTEAFF
CDR3 DNA: TGCGCCAGCAGCTCCCGTGCGCTCGACTCCTTACTAAACACTGAAGCTTTCTTT

D gene: .
J gene: TRBJ1-4
clone size: .
V gene: TRBV21-1
CDR3 length: 15
CDR3 protein: CASSNPPGFWEKLFF
CDR3 DNA: TGTGCCAGCAGCAACCCGCCGGGGTTTTGGGAAAAACTGTTTTTT

D gene: .
J gene: TRBJ1-1
clone size: .
V gene: TRBV5-1
CDR3 length: 17
CDR3 protein: CATYPDRGLGGNTEAFF
CDR3 DNA: TGCGCCACCTATCCCGACCGAGGACTAGGCGGGAACACTGAAGCTTTCTTT

D gene: .
J gene: TRBJ1-4
clone size: .
V gene: TRBV5-1
CDR3 length: 15
CDR3 protein: CASSKTPGVGEKLFF
CDR3 DNA: TGCGCCAGCAGCAAGACTCCAGGGGTCGGTGAAAAACTGTTTTTT